The rows below give T cell receptor delta chains drawn from one sample of a study of human gamma delta and Vdelta1 T cells. These receptors' antigens are unknown. TCRdb reanalysed the PCR reads with CATT. The table lists more than 5,000 delta-chain clones, around 40% of them singletons. The sequenced material came from Vdelta1 gamma-delta T cells from blood grown in culture (DOT cells). These receptors were taken from a human donor in good health. Both conserved end residues are part of each CDR3. Each record gives: J gene, clone size, D gene, V gene, CDR3 protein, CDR3 DNA. D genes are given only for firm matches. Size is stated for part of the rows, as once, few or many counts, or as a class when the clone is expanded.

J gene: TRDJ1
clone size: -
D gene: TRDD3
V gene: TRDV1
CDR3 protein: CALGELVWGSPYTDKLIF
CDR3 DNA: TGTGCTCTTGGGGAACTAGTCTGGGGGAGCCCGTACACCGATAAACTCATCTTT

J gene: TRDJ1
clone size: -
D gene: -
V gene: TRDV1
CDR3 protein: CALGERRDSFGGGKEYTDKLIF
CDR3 DNA: TGTGCTCTTGGGGAACGGCGCGATTCATTCGGTGGGGGGAAGGAGTACACCGATAAACTCATCTTT

J gene: TRDJ1
clone size: few
D gene: -
V gene: TRDV1
CDR3 protein: CALGELPSYLILGARRYTDKLIF
CDR3 DNA: TGTGCTCTTGGGGAACTCCCTTCCTACTTAATACTGGGGGCTAGACGGTACACCGATAAACTCATCTTT

J gene: TRDJ1
clone size: few
D gene: -
V gene: TRDV1
CDR3 protein: CALGDTWVRRAPYTDKLIF
CDR3 DNA: TGTGCTCTTGGGGATACCTGGGTTAGAAGGGCCCCGTACACCGATAAACTCATCTTT

J gene: TRDJ1
clone size: once
D gene: TRDD3
V gene: TRDV1
CDR3 protein: CALGELDRRFVATVLGDPKLIF
CDR3 DNA: TGTGCTCTTGGGGAACTAGATCGTCGCTTCGTCGCTACAGTACTGGGGGACCCTAAACTCATCTTT

J gene: TRDJ1
clone size: -
D gene: -
V gene: TRDV1
CDR3 protein: CALGDRDLPLPRYTDKLIF
CDR3 DNA: TGTGCTCTTGGGGACCGAGATCTTCCTCTCCCCAGGTACACCGATAAACTCATCTTT

J gene: TRDJ1
clone size: -
D gene: TRDD3
V gene: TRDV1
CDR3 protein: CALGDRAFLHPAYWGIPRSQGGTDKLIF
CDR3 DNA: TGTGCTCTTGGGGATCGGGCCTTCCTACACCCCGCGTACTGGGGGATACCCAGAAGCCAAGGGGGCACCGATAAACTCATCTTT

J gene: TRDJ1
clone size: -
D gene: TRDD3
V gene: TRDV1
CDR3 protein: CALGELWGIFADKLIF
CDR3 DNA: TGTGCTCTTGGGGAACTCTGGGGGATATTCGCCGATAAACTCATCTTT

J gene: TRDJ1
clone size: -
D gene: TRDD3
V gene: TRDV1
CDR3 protein: CALGELSTGWGIRPDKLIF
CDR3 DNA: TGTGCTCTTGGGGAACTAAGTACGGGCTGGGGGATAAGGCCCGATAAACTCATCTTT

J gene: TRDJ1
clone size: -
D gene: -
V gene: TRDV1
CDR3 protein: CALGDRSPQENYTDKLIF
CDR3 DNA: TGTGCTCTTGGGGATCGTTCCCCTCAAGAGAATTACACCGATAAACTCATCTTT

J gene: TRDJ1
clone size: -
D gene: -
V gene: TRDV1
CDR3 protein: CALGETRSPSGGYTDKLIF
CDR3 DNA: TGTGCTCTTGGGGAAACCAGGTCTCCTTCGGGGGGGTACACCGATAAACTCATCTTT

J gene: TRDJ1
clone size: few
D gene: TRDD3
V gene: TRDV1
CDR3 protein: CALGGTLSILGDTYTDKLIF
CDR3 DNA: TGTGCTCTTGGGGGAACCCTCTCCATCTTGGGGGATACTTACACCGATAAACTCATCTTT

J gene: TRDJ1
clone size: -
D gene: TRDD3
V gene: TRDV1
CDR3 protein: CALGEAFRGGDTWKLIF
CDR3 DNA: TGTGCTCTTGGGGAAGCCTTCCGAGGTGGGGATACGTGGAAACTCATCTTT

J gene: TRDJ1
clone size: few
D gene: -
V gene: TRDV1
CDR3 protein: CALGEPPGPKVLGRGNTDKLIF
CDR3 DNA: TGTGCTCTTGGGGAACCCCCAGGTCCTAAAGTGCTGGGGAGAGGAAACACCGATAAACTCATCTTT

J gene: TRDJ4
clone size: few
D gene: TRDD3
V gene: TRDV1
CDR3 protein: CALGDRTPTEWGIPLIF
CDR3 DNA: TGTGCTCTTGGGGACCGGACTCCTACGGAGTGGGGGATACCCCTGATCTTT

J gene: TRDJ4
clone size: -
D gene: TRDD3
V gene: TRDV1
CDR3 protein: CALGELPTGGKRPLIF
CDR3 DNA: TGTGCTCTTGGGGAACTGCCGACTGGGGGAAAGAGACCCCTGATCTTT

J gene: TRDJ1
clone size: -
D gene: -
V gene: TRDV1
CDR3 protein: CALGERSYWSQGFTDKLIF
CDR3 DNA: TGTGCTCTTGGGGAAAGATCGTACTGGAGTCAGGGATTCACCGATAAACTCATCTTT

J gene: TRDJ1
clone size: -
D gene: TRDD3
V gene: TRDV1
CDR3 protein: CALGEPLRRGYWGSNTDKLIF
CDR3 DNA: TGTGCTCTTGGGGAACCCCTACGACGGGGGTACTGGGGGTCAAACACCGATAAACTCATCTTT

J gene: TRDJ1
clone size: few
D gene: TRDD3
V gene: TRDV1
CDR3 protein: CALGERTSGGYTDKLIF
CDR3 DNA: TGTGCTCTTGGGGAACGTACGTCTGGGGGATACACCGATAAACTCATCTTT

J gene: TRDJ1
clone size: few
D gene: TRDD3
V gene: TRDV1
CDR3 protein: CALGGVVNYWGPQTDKLIF
CDR3 DNA: TGTGCTCTTGGGGGAGTAGTGAACTACTGGGGACCCCAGACCGATAAACTCATCTTT

J gene: TRDJ2
clone size: few
D gene: TRDD3
V gene: TRDV1
CDR3 protein: CALALLGDRGYTDKLFF
CDR3 DNA: TGTGCTCTTGCTCTCCTGGGGGATAGAGGGTACACCGATAAACTCTTCTTT

J gene: TRDJ1
clone size: -
D gene: -
V gene: TRDV1
CDR3 protein: CALGELASLYTDKLIF
CDR3 DNA: TGTGCTCTTGGGGAACTGGCCTCCTTGTACACCGATAAACTCATCTTT

J gene: TRDJ1
clone size: few
D gene: TRDD3
V gene: TRDV1
CDR3 protein: CALGHSRGLGILTDKLIF
CDR3 DNA: TGTGCTCTTGGTCATTCCAGGGGCTTGGGGATACTGACCGATAAACTCATCTTT

J gene: TRDJ1
clone size: -
D gene: -
V gene: TRDV1
CDR3 protein: CALGELRRGTLEYTDKLIF
CDR3 DNA: TGTGCTCTTGGGGAACTTAGGCGGGGGACCCTAGAGTACACCGATAAACTCATCTTT

J gene: TRDJ1
clone size: -
D gene: -
V gene: TRDV1
CDR3 protein: CALGEPALRWAGSTDKLIF
CDR3 DNA: TGTGCTCTTGGGGAACCGGCCCTACGCTGGGCTGGATCCACCGATAAACTCATCTTT

J gene: TRDJ1
clone size: -
D gene: TRDD3
V gene: TRDV1
CDR3 protein: CALGENRISNWGMSTDKLIF
CDR3 DNA: TGTGCTCTTGGGGAAAATCGTATTTCGAACTGGGGGATGAGCACCGATAAACTCATCTTT

J gene: TRDJ1
clone size: few
D gene: -
V gene: TRDV1
CDR3 protein: CALGETPFTPVVHVDKLIF
CDR3 DNA: TGTGCTCTTGGGGAAACCCCGTTTACGCCGGTTGTTCACGTCGATAAACTCATCTTT